This passage covers 11 T cell receptor beta chains from one sample sequenced in a study of T cell changes during pregnancy in multiple sclerosis. Sequencing was performed with immunoSEQ multiplex PCR; in TCRdb, only in-frame clones are kept and a portion is missing. The repertoire consists of 55,000 to 65,000 clones, with roughly 93% occurring once and the leading ten covering about 2.8%. Sequencing was performed on CD8+ T cells from peripheral blood mononuclear cells, taken in the third trimester of pregnancy. These receptor sequences come from a female donor with multiple sclerosis, enrolled in a pregnancy study.

The chain links TRBV11-2 to TRBJ2-5; 8 bases match TRBD2. Germline V lookup: CDR1 SGHAT, CDR2 FQNNGV. V shed 4 bases, J shed 4 bases, and the junction held 5 bases outside the gene matches. The CDR3 length is 14 residues. The CDR3 sequence is CASSSQRERETQYF. The CDR3 nucleotides read TGTGCCAGCAGCTCCCAGCGGGAGCGAGAGACCCAGTACTTC. The full variable domain, completed using reference TRBV11-2 and TRBJ2-5, is EAGVAQSPRYKIIEKRQSVAFWCNPISGHATLYWYQQILGQGPKLLIQFQNNGVVDDSQLPKDRFSAERLKGVDSTLKIQPAKLEDSAVYLCASSSQRERETQYFGPGTRLLVL.

In its sample, this clone was seen a few times. The chain combines TRBV30 with TRBJ1-1; D might be TRBD1 (6 bases). The CDR3 loop spans 13 amino acids. V was pared by 2 bases and J by 11 bases, with 18 bases between. CDR1 GTSNPN and CDR2 SVGIG come from the germline V gene (reference sequence). In DNA form, the CDR3 reads TGTGCCTGGAGTTGGATGGGGGGGGCCACGGCTTTCTTT. Encoded protein: CAWSWMGGATAFF.

The chain combines TRBV4-1 with TRBJ2-5, with 9 bases matching TRBD1. The closer fit of TRBJ2-7 to the DNA end suggests the J call may be wrong. CDR3 length: 17 residues. Germline V gives CDR1 MGHRA, CDR2 YSYEKL. The CDR3 region is CASSQVGAGQGWDEQYF. The DNA for the CDR3 is TGCGCCAGCAGCCAAGTCGGTGCTGGACAGGGGTGGGACGAGCAGTACTTC.

The V and J genes are TRBV6-5 and TRBJ2-1; 9 positions agree with TRBD2. Germline V gene sequence: CDR1 MNHEY, CDR2 SVGAGI. The ends lost 4 bases at V and 6 bases at J; junction bases unmatched: 10. CDR3 length: 16 residues. CDR3 loop: CASSSEMGGGGNEQFF. As DNA, the CDR3 is TGTGCCAGCAGTTCCGAAATGGGCGGGGGGGGCAATGAGCAGTTCTTC.

The chain carries TRBV7-9 and TRBJ2-2; the match to TRBD2 covers 13 bases. After removal of 5 bases from V and 5 bases from J, the junction contained 2 bases not matched to a gene. Germline lookup yields CDR1 SEHNR and CDR2 FQNEAQ (reference sequence). This CDR3 is built from 15 residues. The CDR3 region has the DNA TGTGCCAGCAGCCCGGGACTAGCGGGAACCGGGGAGCTGTTTTTT. Protein sequence: CASSPGLAGTGELFF.

J is TRBJ2-7 and V is TRBV29-1; D is possibly TRBD2 (6 bases). Trimming pared 4 bases from V and 0 bases from J, leaving 10 bases between. Germline V gene sequence: CDR1 SQVTM, CDR2 ANQGSEA. This CDR3 comprises 13 residues. The DNA for the CDR3 is TGCAGCGTTGTTTCCGGGAGCTCCTACGAGCAGTACTTC. It translates to CSVVSGSSYEQYF.

This rearrangement joins TRBV18 to TRBJ1-5, with 10 bases matching TRBD1. From germline, CDR1 is KGHSH and CDR2 LQKENI. The CDR3 totals 15 residues. Losses at the gene ends were 0 bases for V and 5 bases for J; bases not matched to a gene: 1. The CDR3 coding sequence is TGTGCCAGCTCACCACCCGGGACAGGGGATCAGCCCCAGCATTTT. Protein product: CASSPPGTGDQPQHF.

V and J are TRBV27 and TRBJ2-5; D is perhaps TRBD2 (5 bases). The V and J ends lost 5 bases and 3 bases respectively, with 19 bases between them. This CDR3 region has 16 residues. Per the germline V gene, CDR1 is MNHEY and CDR2 is SMNVEV (reference sequence). In nucleotides, the CDR3 is TGTGCCAGCAGTCCAACCTCCGGAGGCCCTAAAGAGACCCAGTACTTC. Translated, it gives CASSPTSGGPKETQYF.

The J gene is TRBJ2-1, the V gene TRBV2; TRBD2 matches at 11 bases. CDR1 is SNHLY and CDR2 is FYNNEI in the germline V gene. V dropped 7 bases and J dropped 3; count of bases not matched to a gene: 5. This CDR3 is 15 amino acids long. As DNA, the CDR3 is TGTGCCAGCATCGGGACTAGCGGATTCTACAATGAGCAGTTCTTC. It encodes CASIGTSGFYNEQFF.

CDR3 nucleotides: TGCGCCAGCAGCACTGGAGTTCAGGAGACCCAGTACTTC. Residues: CASSTGVQETQYF. The chain recombines TRBV5-1 with TRBJ2-5; unclear D gene. V was shortened by 4 bases and J by 5 bases, with 12 bases between the two germline ends. The V gene's germline CDR1 is SGHRS and CDR2 YFSETQ. The length of the CDR3 is 13 residues.

The chain carries TRBV25-1 and TRBJ1-2, with 8 positions matching TRBD1. Germline lookup yields CDR1 MGHDK and CDR2 SYGVNS. The CDR3 contains 13 residues. The V gene end was trimmed by 3 bases and the J gene end by 6 bases; junction bases not matched to a gene: 3. This CDR3 reads CASSEWTGNGYTF. Written as DNA, the CDR3 is TGTGCCAGCAGTGAGTGGACAGGGAATGGCTACACCTTC.